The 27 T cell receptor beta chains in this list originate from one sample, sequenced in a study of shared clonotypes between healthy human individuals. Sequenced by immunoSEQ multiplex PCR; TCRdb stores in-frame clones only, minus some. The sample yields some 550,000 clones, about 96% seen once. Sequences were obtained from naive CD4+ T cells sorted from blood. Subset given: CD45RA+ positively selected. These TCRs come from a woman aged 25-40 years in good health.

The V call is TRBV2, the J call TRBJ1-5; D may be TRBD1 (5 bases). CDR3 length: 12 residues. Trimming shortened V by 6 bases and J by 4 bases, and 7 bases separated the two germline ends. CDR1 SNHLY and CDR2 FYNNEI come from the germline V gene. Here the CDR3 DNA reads TGTGCCAGCAGGGGGGGGAATCAGCCCCAGCATTTT. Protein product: CASRGGNQPQHF.

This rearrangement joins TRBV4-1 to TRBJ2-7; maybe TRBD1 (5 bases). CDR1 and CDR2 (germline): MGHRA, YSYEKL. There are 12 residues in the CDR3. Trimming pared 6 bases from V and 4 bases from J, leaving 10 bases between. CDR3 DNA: TGCGCCAGCAGAGGGCAGGGATACGAGCAGTACTTC. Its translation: CASRGQGYEQYF.

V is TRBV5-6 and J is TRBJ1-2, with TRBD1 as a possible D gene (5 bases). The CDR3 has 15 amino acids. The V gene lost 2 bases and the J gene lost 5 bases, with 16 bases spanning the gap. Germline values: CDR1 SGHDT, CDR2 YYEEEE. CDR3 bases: TGTGCCAGCAGCTTCGACAGTGGAGGGAGATATGGCTACACCTTC. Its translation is CASSFDSGGRYGYTF.

This CDR3 reads CASITGEHTEAFF. The CDR3 region has the DNA TGTGCCAGCATAACAGGGGAACACACTGAAGCTTTCTTT. This chain connects TRBV28 to TRBJ1-1; TRBD1 agrees at 7 bases. Germline CDR1 is MDHEN and CDR2 is SYDVKM. The CDR3 is 13 residues long. Trimming removed 7 bases from V and 3 bases from J; junction bases left unmatched: 5.

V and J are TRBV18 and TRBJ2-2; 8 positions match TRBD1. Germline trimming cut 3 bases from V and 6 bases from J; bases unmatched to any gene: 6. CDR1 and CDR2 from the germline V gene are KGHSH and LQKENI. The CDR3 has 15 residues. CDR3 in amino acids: CASSPGQGEAGELFF. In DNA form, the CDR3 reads TGTGCCAGCTCACCCGGACAGGGCGAGGCCGGGGAGCTGTTTTTT.

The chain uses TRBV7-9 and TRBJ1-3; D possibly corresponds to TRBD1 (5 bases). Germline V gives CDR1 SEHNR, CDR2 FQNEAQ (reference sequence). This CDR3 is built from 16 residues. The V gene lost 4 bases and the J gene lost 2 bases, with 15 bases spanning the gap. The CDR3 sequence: CASSSGANLPGNTIYF. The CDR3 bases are TGTGCCAGCAGCTCCGGGGCAAACCTCCCTGGAAACACCATATATTTT.

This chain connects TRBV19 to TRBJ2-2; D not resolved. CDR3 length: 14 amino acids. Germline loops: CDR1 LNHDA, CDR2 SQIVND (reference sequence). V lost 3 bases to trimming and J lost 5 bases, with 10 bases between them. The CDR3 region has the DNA TGTGCCAGTAGTATCGGACCAGAAACCGGGGAGCTGTTTTTT. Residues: CASSIGPETGELFF.

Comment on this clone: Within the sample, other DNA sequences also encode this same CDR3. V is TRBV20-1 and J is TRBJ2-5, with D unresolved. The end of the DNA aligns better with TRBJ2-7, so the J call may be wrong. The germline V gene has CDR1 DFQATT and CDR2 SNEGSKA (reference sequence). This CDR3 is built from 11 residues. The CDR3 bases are TGCAGTGCTAGAGTATCCTACGAGCAGTACTTC. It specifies CSARVSYEQYF.

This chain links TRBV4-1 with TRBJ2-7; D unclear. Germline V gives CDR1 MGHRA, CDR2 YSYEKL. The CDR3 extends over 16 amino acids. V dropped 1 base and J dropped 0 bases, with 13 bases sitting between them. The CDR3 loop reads CASSQVVPSSSYEQYF. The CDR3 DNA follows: TGCGCCAGCAGCCAAGTTGTCCCCAGTAGCTCCTACGAGCAGTACTTC.

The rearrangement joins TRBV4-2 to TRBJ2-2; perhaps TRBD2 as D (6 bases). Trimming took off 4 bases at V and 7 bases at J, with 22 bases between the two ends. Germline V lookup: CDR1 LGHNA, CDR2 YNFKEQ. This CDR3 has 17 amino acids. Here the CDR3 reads CASSLTLARGELGELFF. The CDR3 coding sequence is TGTGCCAGCAGCCTAACCCTAGCGAGAGGAGAACTCGGGGAGCTGTTTTTT.

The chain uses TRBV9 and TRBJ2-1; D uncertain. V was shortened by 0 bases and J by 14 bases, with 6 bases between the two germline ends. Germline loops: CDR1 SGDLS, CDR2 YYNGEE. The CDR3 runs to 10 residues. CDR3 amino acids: CASSVGRKFF. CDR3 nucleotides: TGTGCCAGCAGCGTAGGCCGCAAGTTCTTC.

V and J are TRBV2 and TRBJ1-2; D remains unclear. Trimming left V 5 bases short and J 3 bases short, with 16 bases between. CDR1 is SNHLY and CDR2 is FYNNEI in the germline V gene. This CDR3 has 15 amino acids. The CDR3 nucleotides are TGTGCCAGCAGTTCCCGGCTGGAGGGTTACTATGGCTACACCTTC. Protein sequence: CASSSRLEGYYGYTF.

The CDR3, as DNA: TGTGCCAGTAGGTCGGGGGTCCTAGAGACCCAGTACTTC. It specifies CASRSGVLETQYF. V usage is TRBV19 and J usage is TRBJ2-5; TRBD2 might be the D (6 bases). The CDR3 runs to 13 residues. Trimming took 6 bases from V and 4 from J, leaving 12 bases between them. Germline values: CDR1 LNHDA, CDR2 SQIVND (reference sequence).

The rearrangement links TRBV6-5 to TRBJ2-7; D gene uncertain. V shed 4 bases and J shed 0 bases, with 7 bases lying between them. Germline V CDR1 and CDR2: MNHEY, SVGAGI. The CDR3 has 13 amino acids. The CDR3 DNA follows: TGTGCCAGCAGTTCGGTCTACTCCTACGAGCAGTACTTC. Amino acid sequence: CASSSVYSYEQYF.

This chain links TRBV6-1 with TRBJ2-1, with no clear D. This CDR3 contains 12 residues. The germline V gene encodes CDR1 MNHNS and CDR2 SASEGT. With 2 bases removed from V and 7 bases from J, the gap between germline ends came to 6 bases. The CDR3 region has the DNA TGTGCCAGCAGTGAAAGACCGAATGAGCAGTTCTTC. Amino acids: CASSERPNEQFF.

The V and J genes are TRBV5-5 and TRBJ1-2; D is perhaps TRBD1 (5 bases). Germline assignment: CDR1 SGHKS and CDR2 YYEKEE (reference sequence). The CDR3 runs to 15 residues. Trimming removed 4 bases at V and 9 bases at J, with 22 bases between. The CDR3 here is CASSPGPDRIRSYTF. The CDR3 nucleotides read TGTGCCAGCAGCCCCGGGCCTGACAGAATTAGAAGCTACACCTTC. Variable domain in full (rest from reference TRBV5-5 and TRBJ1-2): DAGVTQSPTHLIKTRGQQVTLRCSPISGHKSVSWYQQVLGQGPQFIFQYYEKEERGRGNFPDRFSARQFPNYSSELNVNALLLGDSALYLCASSPGPDRIRSYTFGSGTRLTVV.

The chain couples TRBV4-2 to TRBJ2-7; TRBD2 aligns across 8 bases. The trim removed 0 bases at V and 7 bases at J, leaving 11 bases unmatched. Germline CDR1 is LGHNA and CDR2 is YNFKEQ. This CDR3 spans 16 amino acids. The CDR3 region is CASSQDWTGGPKEQYF. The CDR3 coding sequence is TGTGCCAGCAGCCAAGATTGGACGGGAGGGCCAAAAGAGCAGTACTTC.

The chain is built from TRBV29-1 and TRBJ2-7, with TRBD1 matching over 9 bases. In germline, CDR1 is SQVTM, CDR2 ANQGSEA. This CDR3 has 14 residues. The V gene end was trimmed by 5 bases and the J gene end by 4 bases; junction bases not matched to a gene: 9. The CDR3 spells CSVSTGGPTYEQYF. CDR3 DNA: TGCAGCGTTTCTACAGGGGGCCCCACTTACGAGCAGTACTTC.

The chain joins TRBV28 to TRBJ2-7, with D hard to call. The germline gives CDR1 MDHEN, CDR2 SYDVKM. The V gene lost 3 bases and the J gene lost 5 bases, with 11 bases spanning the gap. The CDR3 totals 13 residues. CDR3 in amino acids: CASSFGHRDEQYF. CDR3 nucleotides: TGTGCCAGCAGTTTTGGGCACCGCGACGAGCAGTACTTC.

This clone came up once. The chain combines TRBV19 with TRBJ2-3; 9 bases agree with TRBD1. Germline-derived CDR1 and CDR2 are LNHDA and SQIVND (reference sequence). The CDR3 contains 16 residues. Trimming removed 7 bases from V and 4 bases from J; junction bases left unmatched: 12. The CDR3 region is CASTNRDRARSDTQYF. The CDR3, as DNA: TGTGCCAGTACCAACCGGGACAGGGCTCGATCAGATACGCAGTATTTT.

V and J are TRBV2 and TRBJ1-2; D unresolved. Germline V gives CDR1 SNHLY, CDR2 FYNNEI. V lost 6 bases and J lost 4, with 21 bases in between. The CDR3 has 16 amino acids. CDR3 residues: CASSRLRQKGPYGYTF. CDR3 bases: TGTGCCAGCAGCCGGCTTCGCCAGAAGGGCCCCTATGGCTACACCTTC.

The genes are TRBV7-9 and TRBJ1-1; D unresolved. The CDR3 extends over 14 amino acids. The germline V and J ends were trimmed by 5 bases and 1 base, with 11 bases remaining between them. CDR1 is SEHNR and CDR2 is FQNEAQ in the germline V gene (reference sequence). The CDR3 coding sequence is TGTGCCAGCAGCCAATACGGAGGGAACACTGAAGCTTTCTTT. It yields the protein CASSQYGGNTEAFF.

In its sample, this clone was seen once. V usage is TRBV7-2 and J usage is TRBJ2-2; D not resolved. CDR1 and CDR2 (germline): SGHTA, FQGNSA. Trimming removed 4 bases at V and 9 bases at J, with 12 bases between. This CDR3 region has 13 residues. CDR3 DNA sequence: TGTGCCAGCAGCTCACGACGTACGAGGGAGCTGTTTTTT. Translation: CASSSRRTRELFF.

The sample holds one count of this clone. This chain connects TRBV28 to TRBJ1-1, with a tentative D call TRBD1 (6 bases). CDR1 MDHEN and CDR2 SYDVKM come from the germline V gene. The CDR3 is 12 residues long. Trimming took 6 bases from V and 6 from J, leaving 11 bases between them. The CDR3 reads CASRTGTPEAFF. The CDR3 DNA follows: TGTGCCAGCAGGACAGGAACTCCTGAAGCTTTCTTT.

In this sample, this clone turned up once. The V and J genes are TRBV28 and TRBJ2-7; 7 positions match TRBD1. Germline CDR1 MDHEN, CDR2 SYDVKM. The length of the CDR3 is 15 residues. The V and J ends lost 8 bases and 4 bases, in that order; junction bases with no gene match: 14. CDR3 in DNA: TGTGCCAGCCGCCCGTTCTCGACAGGGAGATACGAGCAGTACTTC. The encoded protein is CASRPFSTGRYEQYF.

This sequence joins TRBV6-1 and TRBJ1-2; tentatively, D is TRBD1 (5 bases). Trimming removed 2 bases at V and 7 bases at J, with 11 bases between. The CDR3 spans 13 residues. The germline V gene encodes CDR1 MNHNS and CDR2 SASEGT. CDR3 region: CASSETGQGGYTF. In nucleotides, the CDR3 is TGTGCCAGCAGTGAAACGGGTCAGGGTGGCTACACCTTC.

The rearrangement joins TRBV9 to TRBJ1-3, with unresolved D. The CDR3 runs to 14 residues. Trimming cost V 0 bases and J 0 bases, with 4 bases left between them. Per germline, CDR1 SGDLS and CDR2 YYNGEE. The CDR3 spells CASSVASSGNTIYF. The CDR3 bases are TGTGCCAGCAGCGTAGCCAGCTCTGGAAACACCATATATTTT.